These T cell receptor beta chains were read from a single sample in a study of CD8+CD57+ T cells in acquired aplastic anemia. TCRdb analysed the reads with MiXCR anew, one entry per CDR3 protein. The sample holds roughly 16,000 distinct CDR3 sequences, more than 30% seen once. Sequenced: CD8+CD57+ T cells sorted from PBMCs. These TCRs come from a human donor with aplastic anemia. The CDR3 runs from the conserved cysteine through the conserved F or W. The D gene is left open where the match is weak. Clone size is not always given. Where it is, it says once, few, many or a class for expanded clones.

TRBV7-6	TRBJ1-1	many	NA	TGTGCCAGCAGCAGAAGGGAGAACACTGAAGCTTTCTTT	CASSRRENTEAFF
TRBV18	TRBJ1-5	few	NA	TGTGCCAGCTCCTCTACAGGGTCTTATAGCAATCAGCCCCAGCATTTT	CASSSTGSYSNQPQHF
TRBV13	TRBJ1-2	few	NA	TGTGCCAGCAGCCTGGGACCGGCATATGGCTACACCTTC	CASSLGPAYGYTF
TRBV3-1	TRBJ2-5	NA	TRBD2	TGTGCCAGCATCGAGCGGGAGGGAGGAGAGACCCAGTACTTC	CASIEREGGETQYF
TRBV19	TRBJ2-7	many	TRBD1	TGTGCCAGTACCCCGGGACAGGGGGCTTCCTACGAGCAGTACTTC	CASTPGQGASYEQYF
TRBV7-9	TRBJ1-1	once	NA	TGTGCCAGCAGCCAGCAGGAGAACACTGAAGCTTTCTTT	CASSQQENTEAFF
TRBV19	TRBJ1-1	NA	NA	TGTGCCAGTAGTATAGGGGCGGGGACGGCTTTCTTT	CASSIGAGTAFF
TRBV6-4	TRBJ2-1	few	TRBD1	TGTGCCAGCAGTGACTCGGGGGGACAGGATGAGCAGTTCTTC	CASSDSGGQDEQFF
TRBV24-1	TRBJ1-4	NA	TRBD1	TGTGCCACCAGTGATCCAGGGACAGGGGGCTCTAATGAAAAACTGTTTTTT	CATSDPGTGGSNEKLFF
TRBV20-1	TRBJ1-2	few	TRBD1	TGCAGTGCTAGTCTTCCAGGGGGATATGGCTACACCTTC	CSASLPGGYGYTF
TRBV7-9	TRBJ2-2	NA	NA	TGTGCCAGCAGCTTTTCCGTAACCGGGGAGCTGTTTTTT	CASSFSVTGELFF
TRBV6-1	TRBJ1-2	NA	TRBD1	TGTGCCAGCAGTGAACCTCGGACAGGGGGTGGCTACACCTTC	CASSEPRTGGGYTF
TRBV3-1	TRBJ2-3	NA	TRBD2	TGTGCCAGCAGCCCCCCTAGCGGTTACACAGGTACGCAGTATTTT	CASSPPSGYTGTQYF
TRBV12-3/TRBV12-4	TRBJ1-2	many	NA	TGTGCCAGCAGTTGGGGGCCAGGGACTGGGAACTATGGCTACACCTTC	CASSWGPGTGNYGYTF
TRBV7-9	TRBJ2-7	many	TRBD1	TGTGCCAGCAGCGAGGCCGACAGGGGGTCCTACGAGCAGTACTTC	CASSEADRGSYEQYF
TRBV5-5	TRBJ1-5	NA	NA	TGTGCCAGCAGCTTAACGAGAGTTCAGCCCCAGCATTTT	CASSLTRVQPQHF
TRBV15	TRBJ1-6	NA	NA	TGTGCCACCAGCAGGATAAAGGGCGCCTATAATTCACCCCTCCACTTT	CATSRIKGAYNSPLHF
TRBV15	TRBJ2-3	NA	NA	TGTGCCACCAGCAGTGTCCCGGGACAAAGCACAGATACGCAGTATTTT	CATSSVPGQSTDTQYF
TRBV20-1	TRBJ2-3	NA	TRBD2	TGCAGTGCTAGAAGGGCTAGCGGAGGCACAGATACGCAGTATTTT	CSARRASGGTDTQYF
TRBV29-1	TRBJ2-3	NA	TRBD2	TGCAGCGTTGATGGACTAGCGGGAGGGTACACAGATACGCAGTATTTT	CSVDGLAGGYTDTQYF
TRBV7-4	TRBJ2-1	NA	NA	TGTGCCAGCAGCCTAGCGCTAGGCGGTTACAATGAGCAGTTCTTC	CASSLALGGYNEQFF
TRBV9	TRBJ2-2	medium-sized	NA	TGTGCCAGCAGCGCAGTTACCGGGGAGCTGTTTTTT	CASSAVTGELFF
TRBV6-1	TRBJ2-2	NA	NA	TGTGCCAGCAGTGAGGCAGGGAACACCGGGGAGCTGTTTTTT	CASSEAGNTGELFF
TRBV15	TRBJ2-1	NA	NA	TGTGCCACCAGCAGCTTAGAGTCTTGGTGGGAGCAGTTCTTC	CATSSLESWWEQFF
TRBV7-8	TRBJ1-5	NA	NA	TGTGCCAGCAGCTGGGGCAGCAATCAGCCCCAGCATTTT	CASSWGSNQPQHF
TRBV19	TRBJ2-7	few	NA	TGTGCCAGTAGTTCCAGGGGCTCCGCAATATACGAGCAGTACTTC	CASSSRGSAIYEQYF
TRBV20-1	TRBJ2-2	NA	NA	TGCAGTGCTAGGTTAGGGGACACCGGGGAGCTGTTTTTT	CSARLGDTGELFF
TRBV7-2	TRBJ1-3	many	NA	TGTGCCAGCAGCTTATTATCGGGGTATGGAAACACCATATATTTT	CASSLLSGYGNTIYF
TRBV5-6	TRBJ1-3	once	NA	TGTGCCAGCAGCTTGGTGGGACCAAGCTCTGGAAACACCATATATTTT	CASSLVGPSSGNTIYF
TRBV25-1	TRBJ1-2	few	NA	TGTGCCAGCAGTGCGTTAACTAACTATGGCTACACCTTC	CASSALTNYGYTF
TRBV12-3/TRBV12-4	TRBJ1-5	NA	TRBD1	TGTGCCAGCAGGTACAGGGGGTCTCATCAGCCCCAGCATTTT	CASRYRGSHQPQHF
TRBV19	TRBJ1-1	NA	NA	TGTGCCACCCAGTTCCTGGGGCAGGGGAAATCAGAAGAAGCTTTCTTT	CATQFLGQGKSEEAFF
TRBV19	TRBJ1-1	few	NA	TGTGCCAGTAACAAATACTCCGACGCCCATGAAGCTTTCTTT	CASNKYSDAHEAFF
TRBV20-1	TRBJ2-1	few	NA	TGCAGTGCCGAGAGCTTGGGCAATGAGCAGCTCTTC	CSAESLGNEQLF
TRBV2	TRBJ2-5	few	NA	TGTGCCAGCAGTGAACTCGACGGGCCACAAGAGACCCAGTACTTC	CASSELDGPQETQYF
TRBV20-1	TRBJ2-2	once	NA	TGCAGTGCTAGAAGAGAGGAGCTGTTTTTT	CSARREELFF